The subject of this entry is one TCR beta chain. Its cognate antigen is unknown. Naive CD4+ T cells were purified with Tregs depleted by CD25. After constant-region reverse-primer amplification, full-length variable regions underwent semi-nested PCR with Nested Universal Primer A. TCRdb used MiXCR to reprocess the 5' RACE reads, holding one entry per CDR3 protein. Of some 60,000 distinct CDR3 sequences in the sample, roughly 30% are singletons; the top ten hold approximately 2.2%. Findings of the study overall: Tumor Tregs overlapped most with tumor, then blood, naive CD4+ cells.

What was sequenced was tumor-infiltrating naive CD4+ T cells sorted from the breast tumor. As to subset: naive CD4+ T cells, CD4+CD45RA+CD25-. The receptor was isolated from a female donor with breast cancer.

The CDR3 protein is CASSPGVMNTEAFF. CDR3 coding DNA: TGTGCCAGCAGCCCAGGGGTTATGAACACTGAAGCTTTCTTT. The gene calls are TRBV11-2 and TRBJ1-1; D is perhaps TRBD1 (6 bases). Germline CDR1 is SGHAT and CDR2 is FQNNGV. The ends were cut back, 5 bases at V and 0 bases at J, with 10 bases in the middle. The CDR3 sequence is 14 residues long.